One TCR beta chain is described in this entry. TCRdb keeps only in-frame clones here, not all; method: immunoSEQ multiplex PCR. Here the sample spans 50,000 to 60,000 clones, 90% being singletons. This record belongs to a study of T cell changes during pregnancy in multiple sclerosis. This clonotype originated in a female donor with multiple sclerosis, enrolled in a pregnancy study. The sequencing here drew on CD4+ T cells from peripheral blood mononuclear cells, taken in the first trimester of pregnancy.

The CDR3 spells CAWRGQANYGYTF. The CDR3, as DNA: TGTGCCTGGAGGGGACAGGCAAACTATGGCTACACCTTC. The J gene is TRBJ1-2, the V gene TRBV30; TRBD1 aligns across 8 bases. In germline, CDR1 is GTSNPN, CDR2 SVGIG (reference sequence). J was trimmed by 2 bases and V by 3 bases; bases with no gene match: 2. The CDR3 has 13 residues.